The 16 T cell receptor beta chains in this list originate from one sample, sequenced in a study of human T cells and chemical hapten exposure (TCRdb year 2021). Explained via the paper, the time point label denotes: patch test 3, about 24 weeks after DPC sensitization. Read against the paper, the sample's treatment or condition label means: therapeutic diphenylcyclopropenone sensitization with weekly scalp DPC. The library was built by means of RACE. The run used a NextSeq 500. Using fastp trimming at Q25 and MiXCR clonotype assembly, TCRdb reanalyzed the public sequencing data and kept in-frame beta chains. Duplicate CDR3 protein sequences are folded into a single record with the most common DNA and genes. In this sample the table shows fewer than 80,000 distinct CDR3 sequences, 9.5% to 12% of which occur a single time. The ten largest clones add up to roughly 2.1% of the sample. The source material was whole blood, sampled in connection with sensitization to the hapten diphenylcyclopropenone (DPC). All receptors come from a young woman with alopecia areata. Some clones in this sample may be carry-over from other donors' samples.

Comments on this clonotype: This clone may be a read error of a much larger clone one base away. This chain connects TRBV19 to TRBJ1-1, with D possibly TRBD1 on 5 matching bases. This CDR3 region has 14 residues. CDR1 and CDR2 (germline): LNHDA, SQIVND (reference sequence). CDR3 loop: CAGSIGEGGTEAFF. CDR3 sequence (DNA): TGTGCCGGTAGTATAGGGGAGGGAGGGACTGAAGCTTTCTTT.

There are many counts of this clonotype. The chain combines TRBV7-2 with TRBJ2-3; the match to TRBD1 covers 11 bases. V was clipped by 5 bases and J by 6 bases; unmatched bases: 10. The CDR3 has 16 residues. The germline V gene has CDR1 SGHTA and CDR2 FQGNSA. The CDR3, as DNA: TGTGCCAGCAGCCCCCGGGACAGGGGGGGGAGGGATACGCAGTATTTT. This sequence encodes CASSPRDRGGRDTQYF. Complete variable domain (other parts from reference TRBV7-2 and TRBJ2-3): GAGVSQSPSNKVTEKGKDVELRCDPISGHTALYWYRQSLGQGLEFLIYFQGNSAPDKSGLPSDRFSAERTGGSVSTLTIQRTQQEDSAVYLCASSPRDRGGRDTQYFGPGTRLTVL.

The chain combines TRBV20-1 with TRBJ2-2; D uncertain. Trimming pared 5 bases from V and 7 bases from J, leaving 11 bases between. The CDR3 runs to 12 residues. CDR1 DFQATT and CDR2 SNEGSKA come from the germline V gene (reference sequence). This CDR3 reads CSALVRIGELFF. The CDR3 bases are TGCAGTGCTCTAGTACGGATCGGGGAGCTGTTTTTT.

This clonotype was detected only a few times. The J gene is TRBJ1-1, the V gene TRBV28; no clear D gene. This CDR3 spans 12 amino acids. Trimming left V 8 bases short and J 3 bases short, with 10 bases between. The germline V gene has CDR1 MDHEN and CDR2 SYDVKM. CDR3 bases: TGTGCCAGCTCTTGGCAGCACACTGAAGCTTTCTTT. This gives the protein CASSWQHTEAFF.

This clonotype was observed a few times. V gene TRBV18 combines with J gene TRBJ1-5; D possibly corresponds to TRBD1 (6 bases). The CDR3 has 16 amino acids. The V gene lost 1 base and the J gene lost 1 base, with 11 bases spanning the gap. Germline CDR1 KGHSH, CDR2 LQKENI. CDR3 DNA sequence: TGTGCCAGCTCACCACGGAGGGGGGCGAGCAATCAGCCCCAGCATTTT. The encoded protein is CASSPRRGASNQPQHF.

In this sample, this clonotype turned up a few times. The chain couples TRBV5-1 to TRBJ2-7, with 10 bases aligning to TRBD2. CDR1 and CDR2 from the germline V gene are SGHRS and YFSETQ. This CDR3 spans 15 amino acids. V was clipped by 4 bases and J by 4 bases; unmatched bases: 8. Here the CDR3 DNA reads TGCGCCAGCAGCCCGGGCGGGACTAGCGATTACGAGCAGTACTTC. This sequence encodes CASSPGGTSDYEQYF.

This clonotype has just a few counts. The V and J genes are TRBV7-6 and TRBJ2-5; 8 nucleotides align to TRBD1. Germline CDR1 reads SGHVS; CDR2 reads FNYEAQ. V gave up 1 base and J gave up 4 bases; unmatched junction bases: 2. This CDR3 is built from 14 residues. CDR3 region: CASSLGTGRETQYF. The DNA for the CDR3 is TGTGCCAGCAGCTTAGGGACAGGGCGAGAGACCCAGTACTTC.

The table lists this clonotype with a count of one. The CDR3 does not end in the conserved phenylalanine or tryptophan, so this is likely a read error. This rearrangement joins TRBV4-2 to TRBJ2-2; D call uncertain. The CDR3 has 13 residues. V gave up 8 bases and J gave up 4 bases, with 11 bases separating them. Germline CDR1 is LGHNA and CDR2 is YNFKEQ. CDR3 sequence: CASSETSTGELFL. CDR3 DNA: TGTGCCAGCTCAGAGACTTCCACCGGGGAGCTGTTTTTA.

In its sample, this clonotype was seen a few times. The V gene is TRBV30, the J gene TRBJ1-1, with 9 bases matching TRBD1. This CDR3 comprises 15 residues. Germline CDR1 reads GTSNPN; CDR2 reads SVGIG (reference sequence). V lost 3 bases to trimming and J lost 4 bases; unmatched junction nucleotides: 9. For the CDR3, the DNA is TGTGCCTGGAGAATACTCGGGACAGGGAGCACTGAAGCTTTCTTT. It translates to CAWRILGTGSTEAFF.

This clonotype was recorded at least ten times. This rearrangement joins TRBV5-1 to TRBJ1-1, with a tentative D call TRBD1 (5 bases). The CDR3 covers 15 residues. Germline V CDR1 and CDR2: SGHRS, YFSETQ. Trimming pared 3 bases from V and 0 bases from J, leaving 12 bases between. The CDR3 reads CASSWEGPMNTEAFF. The CDR3 DNA sequence: TGCGCCAGCAGCTGGGAGGGGCCGATGAACACTGAAGCTTTCTTT.

This chain joins TRBV20-1 and TRBJ2-5; D perhaps matches TRBD1 (5 bases). The length of the CDR3 is 13 residues. Germline V gene lookup returns CDR1 DFQATT and CDR2 SNEGSKA (reference sequence). V lost 4 bases and J lost 1, with 10 bases in between. CDR3 sequence reads: CSATRRGQETQYF. The CDR3 DNA is TGCAGTGCTACAAGAAGGGGCCAAGAGACCCAGTACTTC.

This clonotype appeared a few times. The chain combines TRBV9 with TRBJ2-3, with TRBD1 as a possible D gene (6 bases). CDR3 length: 17 residues. V lost 4 bases to trimming and J lost 0 bases, with 18 bases between them. Per germline, CDR1 SGDLS and CDR2 YYNGEE. The CDR3 loop is CASSPRRGHTSTDTQYF. The CDR3 bases are TGTGCCAGCAGCCCCCGAAGGGGACACACTAGCACAGATACGCAGTATTTT.

The chain recombines TRBV6-2 or TRBV6-3 with TRBJ2-2; 7 nucleotides agree with TRBD1. The V gene's germline CDR1 is MNHEY and CDR2 SVGEGT. V dropped 6 bases and J dropped 4; count of bases not matched to a gene: 5. The CDR3 consists of 14 residues. CDR3 in DNA: TGTGCCAGCAGGCTCACAGGGGCCACCGGGGAGCTGTTTTTT. This encodes CASRLTGATGELFF.

The chain couples TRBV20-1 to TRBJ1-1; 8 bases line up with TRBD1. V lost 3 bases and J lost 2; bases outside the gene matches: 5. The CDR3 runs to 14 residues. The germline gives CDR1 DFQATT, CDR2 SNEGSKA (reference sequence). The CDR3 spells CSARQGAGNTEAFF. DNA for the CDR3: TGCAGTGCTAGGCAGGGGGCTGGAAACACTGAAGCTTTCTTT.

In its sample, this clonotype was seen a few times. The chain joins TRBV5-1 to TRBJ2-7; D gene uncertain. CDR3 length equals 14 residues. Trimming took 0 bases from V and 1 from J, leaving 8 bases between them. The germline CDR1 and CDR2 sequences are SGHRS and YFSETQ. CDR3 DNA: TGCGCCAGCAGCTTGGCAGGTTTTTCCTACGAGCAGTACTTC. It encodes CASSLAGFSYEQYF.

The gene calls are TRBV7-2 and TRBJ1-6, with D possibly matching TRBD1 (5 bases). Germline loops: CDR1 SGHTA, CDR2 FQGNSA. Trimming took 3 bases from V and 0 from J, leaving 12 bases between them. CDR3 length equals 17 residues. The CDR3 DNA is TGTGCCAGCAGCTTCCAGGGCCGTAGCTCCTATAATTCACCCCTCCACTTT. Its protein product is CASSFQGRSSYNSPLHF.